The text below deals with one T cell receptor (beta chain). Its antigen is unknown. At the time of sampling, donors were nominally healthy, though unrecorded immune exposures were likely. The sample originates from a study of cytomegalovirus exposure and HLA in healthy donors. Findings of the study overall: It was fewer than 200 TCR beta chains that were listed as cytomegalovirus-associated. The HLA-A and HLA-B alleles of most subjects were reportedly predicted accurately from TCR beta sequences.

The PCR contained 60 Vbeta and 13 Jbeta primers. Clones were sequenced by immunoSEQ multiplex PCR, and TCRdb holds only the in-frame ones, with some missing. The sample shows about 82,000 clones, around 73% of them seen only once. Sequenced sample: PBMCs. The source is a man between 45 and 60 years old in good health and CMV-seronegative.

The CDR3 DNA follows: TGTGCCAGCTCTCGCGGAAATTCACCCCTCCACTTT. Translating it yields CASSRGNSPLHF. The chain couples TRBV28 to TRBJ1-6; D not resolved. Germline V gene sequence: CDR1 MDHEN, CDR2 SYDVKM. This CDR3 has 12 amino acids. Trimming took off 8 bases at V and 7 bases at J, with 9 bases between the two ends.